This T cell receptor (beta chain) was sequenced for a study of cytomegalovirus exposure and HLA in healthy donors. Across the study: Most donors, more than 80% of 350 to 450 genotyped, fell in the Caucasian-associated ancestry cluster.

There are 14 residues in the CDR3. Deletions cut 0 bases from V and 5 bases from J, with 10 bases between. In germline, CDR1 is SGHRS, CDR2 YFSETQ. The PCR had 60 Vbeta and 13 Jbeta primers. Clones were sequenced by immunoSEQ multiplex PCR, and TCRdb holds only the in-frame ones, with some missing. The sample features 150,000 to 200,000 clones, with approximately 0.74% in its top ten. The V gene is TRBV5-1, the J gene TRBJ2-3; possibly TRBD2 for D (6 bases). The sequence was obtained from a boy aged 5-17 years in good health and CMV-seronegative. Source material: PBMCs. DNA for the CDR3: TGCGCCAGCAGCTTGGTCGGGGGAGGAGATACGCAGTATTTT. It specifies CASSLVGGGDTQYF.